These 22 T cell receptor beta chains originate from one sample sequenced in a study of CD8+CD57+ T cells in acquired aplastic anemia. TCR beta VDJ and CDR3 were profiled, and genomic DNA was the template. MiXCR, run by TCRdb on the reads, gives a single entry per CDR3 protein. The table has about 180,000 distinct CDR3 sequences, roughly 63% seen once. All patients picked for sequencing had shown, by flow cytometry, an expansion of CD8+CD57+ cells. The sample was sorted CD4+, CD8+, or CD8+CD57+ T cells (not recorded which) from PBMCs. These receptors came from a human donor with aplastic anemia.

The table lists this clonotype with a few counts. A junction boundary mismatches the germline segment, possibly from a read error. V and J are TRBV7-7 and TRBJ2-7; 9 bases are a match to TRBD1. Germline-derived CDR1 and CDR2 are SSHAT and FNYEAQ (reference sequence). The CDR3 runs 14 residues. The CDR3 region has the DNA TGTGCTAGCAGCTTAGGGACAGGGCTCGACGAGCAGTACTTC. Translation: CASSLGTGLDEQYF.

A note on this clonotype: A much larger clone sits a single nucleotide away, making a read error possible. J is TRBJ2-1 and V is TRBV30, with unresolved D. CDR3 length equals 13 residues. The germline V gene has CDR1 GTSNPN and CDR2 SVGIG (reference sequence). V was clipped by 3 bases and J by 10 bases, with 16 bases between them. CDR3 bases: TGTGCCTGGAGGGACGGCCGGTCCTACGAGCAGTTCTTC. As protein: CAWRDGRSYEQFF. Filled out from reference TRBV30 and TRBJ2-1, the complete variable domain reads SQTIHQWPATLVQPVGSPLSLECTVEGTSNPNLYWYRQAAGRGLQLLFYSVGIGQISSEVPQNLSASRPQDRQFILSSKKLLLSDSGFYLCAWRDGRSYEQFFGPGTRLTVL.

The chain combines TRBV7-3 with TRBJ2-1, with 7 bases identical to TRBD2. The germline V gene has CDR1 SGHTA and CDR2 FQGTGA. This CDR3 contains 17 residues. V lost 2 bases, J lost 7 bases, and 14 bases stayed unmatched. The CDR3 DNA follows: TGTGCCAGCAGCTTAGTCCCAGCGGGGACGGGTGGGAATGAGCAGTTCTTC. Its protein is CASSLVPAGTGGNEQFF.

The rearrangement links TRBV7-8 to TRBJ2-5, with TRBD2 matching 11 bases. From germline, CDR1 is SGHVS and CDR2 FQNEAQ. After removal of 1 base from V and 6 bases from J, the junction contained 10 bases not matched to a gene. CDR3 size: 17 residues. The DNA of the CDR3 is TGTGCCAGCAGCTTAGGGGTAGCGGGGGGGCTTTTAAAGACCCAGTACTTC. Its translation is CASSLGVAGGLLKTQYF.

CDR3: CASSLATITGSEETQYF. CDR3 nucleotide sequence: TGCGCCAGCAGCTTGGCGACCATAACAGGATCCGAAGAGACCCAGTACTTC. The chain combines TRBV5-1 with TRBJ2-5, with a weak D call TRBD1 (5 bases). Germline values: CDR1 SGHRS, CDR2 YFSETQ. This CDR3 comprises 17 residues. Between the trimmed V and J ends, which lost 0 bases and 3 bases, there was a span of 18 bases.

The genes are TRBV7-9 and TRBJ2-7; 9 positions match TRBD1. The CDR3 length is 13 residues. After removal of 7 bases from V and 3 bases from J, the junction contained 4 bases not matched to a gene. CDR1 and CDR2 from the germline V gene are SEHNR and FQNEAQ (reference sequence). CDR3 amino acids: CASIGTGIYEQYF. The CDR3 nucleotides are TGTGCCAGCATCGGGACAGGGATCTACGAGCAGTACTTC.

Note on this clonotype: A read error may explain this, as a much larger clone is one base away. The chain employs TRBV27 and TRBJ2-7, with D unresolved. The CDR3 has 13 amino acids. V was pared by 3 bases and J by 5 bases, with 11 bases between. Germline CDR1 is MNHEY and CDR2 is SMNVEV (reference sequence). The CDR3 DNA follows: TGTGCCAGCAGTTTTCGCAGAAACAACGAGCAGTACTTC. Protein product: CASSFRRNNEQYF.

This clonotype was recorded at least ten times. The chain has TRBV6-1 and TRBJ1-6, with TRBD1 matching over 9 bases. Trimming at V came to 1 base and at J to 13 bases, leaving 2 bases not matched to a gene. This CDR3 contains 13 residues. Germline loops: CDR1 MNHNS, CDR2 SASEGT. Here the CDR3 reads CASSEEDRGPLHF. In DNA form, the CDR3 reads TGTGCCAGCAGTGAAGAGGACAGGGGCCCCCTCCACTTT.

Regarding this clonotype: Because it lacks the conserved phenylalanine or tryptophan at the end, this CDR3 is likely a read error. The V and J genes are TRBV15 and TRBJ2-7; TRBD2 agrees at 11 bases. The CDR3 sequence is 19 residues long. Germline CDR1 is LNHNV and CDR2 is YYDKDF (reference sequence). V was clipped by 2 bases and J by 0 bases; unmatched bases: 12. DNA of the CDR3: TGTGCCACCAGCAGAACCCCCCCCACTAGCGGGGGAAGCTCCTACGAGCAGTACCTC. It yields the protein CATSRTPPTSGGSSYEQYL.

In this sample, this clonotype turned up a few times. The gene calls are TRBV2 and TRBJ1-6; unclear D gene. The germline CDR1 and CDR2 sequences are SNHLY and FYNNEI. The CDR3 runs to 14 residues. The V end was cut by 3 bases, the J end by 2 bases, with 5 bases between. DNA of the CDR3: TGTGCCAGCAGTGACAGGACCTATAATTCACCCCTCCACTTT. This translates into CASSDRTYNSPLHF.

The chain has TRBV20-1 and TRBJ2-1, with unresolved D. Germline loops: CDR1 DFQATT, CDR2 SNEGSKA (reference sequence). The length of the CDR3 is 14 residues. V lost 5 bases and J 0 bases, leaving 11 bases between the germline ends. DNA for the CDR3: TGCAGTGCTCTTCAGCGTCTCTCCTACAATGAGCAGTTCTTC. This gives the protein CSALQRLSYNEQFF.

This clonotype was seen at least ten times. The V call is TRBV28, the J call TRBJ1-2, with D possibly matching TRBD1 (6 bases). CDR1 MDHEN and CDR2 SYDVKM come from the germline V gene. V lost 4 bases to trimming and J lost 7 bases, with 19 bases between them. The CDR3 totals 15 residues. The CDR3 loop reads CASSWGVQGSGGYTF. CDR3 DNA sequence: TGTGCCAGCAGTTGGGGGGTACAGGGCAGTGGTGGCTACACCTTC.

V gene TRBV11-3 combines with J gene TRBJ2-2, with TRBD2 as a possible D gene (5 bases). The V end lost 0 bases, the J end lost 3 bases, and 8 bases lay between the germline ends. In germline, CDR1 is SGHNT, CDR2 YENEEA. There are 15 residues in the CDR3. CDR3 loop: CASSLDSSHTGELFF. The CDR3, as DNA: TGTGCCAGCAGCTTAGATTCTAGCCACACCGGGGAGCTGTTTTTT.

This clonotype has ten or more counts. The rearrangement links TRBV19 to TRBJ2-2; 9 bases align to TRBD1. V lost 5 bases to trimming and J lost 5 bases; unmatched junction nucleotides: 3. The CDR3 has 14 residues. Germline values: CDR1 LNHDA, CDR2 SQIVND (reference sequence). CDR3 sequence: CASSLGQGTGELFF. The CDR3 DNA follows: TGTGCCAGTAGTCTGGGACAGGGTACCGGGGAGCTGTTTTTT.

The chain recombines TRBV2 with TRBJ1-5; TRBD1 is a possible D gene (5 bases). V was cut by 4 bases and J by 9 bases, with 16 bases left in between. The V gene's germline CDR1 is SNHLY and CDR2 FYNNEI. The CDR3 contains 14 residues. The CDR3 DNA reads as TGTGCCAGCAGTGTGGGGTGGGGGGAATCGCCCCAGCATTTT. Translating it yields CASSVGWGESPQHF.

The V and J genes are TRBV9 and TRBJ2-7; D remains ambiguous. The V end lost 6 bases, the J end lost 3 bases, and 10 bases lay between the germline ends. The CDR3 is 12 residues long. Germline V lookup: CDR1 SGDLS, CDR2 YYNGEE. CDR3 DNA sequence: TGTGCCAGCACCCAGGTGGGCTACGAGCAGTACTTC. It encodes CASTQVGYEQYF.

The chain uses TRBV12-3 or TRBV12-4 and TRBJ2-7; the D gene is possibly TRBD1 (6 bases). The CDR3 contains 13 residues. With 6 bases removed from V and 5 bases from J, the gap between germline ends came to 14 bases. The CDR3 DNA follows: TGTGCCAGCAGCGATGGGGGCGGCAACGAGCAGTACTTC. Its protein product is CASSDGGGNEQYF.

This chain joins TRBV24-1 and TRBJ2-1, with 9 bases that match TRBD1. V trimming: 1 base; J trimming: 5 bases; junction bases outside the gene matches: 2. CDR3 length equals 15 residues. The germline V gene has CDR1 KGHDR and CDR2 SFDVKD. The CDR3 is CATSDFRDRDNEQFF. The CDR3 region has the DNA TGTGCCACCAGTGATTTCCGGGACAGGGACAATGAGCAGTTCTTC.

This clonotype was recorded a few times. The V call is TRBV7-8, the J call TRBJ2-7; D is possibly TRBD2 (6 bases). The CDR3 totals 15 residues. V lost 0 bases and J lost 0, with 9 bases in between. Germline V gene lookup returns CDR1 SGHVS and CDR2 FQNEAQ. The CDR3 reads CASSLAGGSSYEQYF. CDR3 bases: TGTGCCAGCAGCTTAGCGGGGGGAAGCTCCTACGAGCAGTACTTC.

This clonotype was observed at least ten times. CDR3: CASFSGQLSTDTQYF. The CDR3 DNA sequence: TGTGCCAGTTTTTCGGGGCAGCTTAGCACAGATACGCAGTATTTT. The chain couples TRBV2 to TRBJ2-3; D is possibly TRBD1 or TRBD2 (5 bases each). With 9 bases removed from V and 0 bases from J, the gap between germline ends came to 16 bases. Germline CDR1 and CDR2: SNHLY and FYNNEI. There are 15 residues in the CDR3.

This sequence joins TRBV19 and TRBJ2-7; TRBD2 agrees at 10 bases. In germline, CDR1 is LNHDA, CDR2 SQIVND (reference sequence). The ends lost 10 bases at V and 0 bases at J; junction bases unmatched: 15. The CDR3 extends over 17 amino acids. CDR3 DNA: TGTGCCACCAGACTAGCGGGCGGATTTTCCAACTCCTACGAGCAGTACTTC. It translates to CATRLAGGFSNSYEQYF.

The chain joins TRBV7-6 to TRBJ2-6, with D possibly matching TRBD2 (5 bases). The germline V and J ends were trimmed by 4 bases and 1 base, with 17 bases remaining between them. The CDR3 spans 18 residues. The germline CDR1 and CDR2 sequences are SGHVS and FNYEAQ. CDR3 region: CASSSHPGSSSGANVLTF. Here the CDR3 DNA reads TGTGCCAGCAGCTCCCACCCGGGATCTTCGTCTGGGGCCAACGTCCTGACTTTC.